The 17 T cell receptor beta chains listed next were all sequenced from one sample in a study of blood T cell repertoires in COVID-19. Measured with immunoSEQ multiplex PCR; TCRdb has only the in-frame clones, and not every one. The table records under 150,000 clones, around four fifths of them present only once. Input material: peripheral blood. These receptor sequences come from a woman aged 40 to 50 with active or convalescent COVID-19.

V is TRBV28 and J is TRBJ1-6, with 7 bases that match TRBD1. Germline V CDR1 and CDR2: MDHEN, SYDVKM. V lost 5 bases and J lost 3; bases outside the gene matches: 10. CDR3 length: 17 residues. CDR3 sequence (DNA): TGTGCCAGCAGTATTACCCTGACAGGGAACTATAATTCACCCCTCCACTTT. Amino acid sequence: CASSITLTGNYNSPLHF.

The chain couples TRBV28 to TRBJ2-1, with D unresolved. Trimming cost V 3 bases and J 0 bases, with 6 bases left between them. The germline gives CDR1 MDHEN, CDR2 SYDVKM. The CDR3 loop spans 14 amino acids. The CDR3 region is CASSFLSSYNEQFF. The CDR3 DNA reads TGTGCCAGCAGTTTCCTGAGCTCCTACAATGAGCAGTTCTTC.

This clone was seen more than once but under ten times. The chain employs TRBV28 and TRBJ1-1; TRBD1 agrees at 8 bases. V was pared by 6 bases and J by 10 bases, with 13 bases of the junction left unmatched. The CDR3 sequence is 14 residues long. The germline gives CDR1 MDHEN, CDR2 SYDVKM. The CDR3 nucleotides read TGTGCCAGCAGAGGCCCGACAGGGGAGGGAGGAGCTTTCTTT. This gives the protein CASRGPTGEGGAFF.

CDR3 nucleotides: TGCGCCAGCAGCCAGGCGACTAGAAGTGGCTCCTACGAGCAGTACTTC. It codes for CASSQATRSGSYEQYF. The chain uses TRBV4-1 and TRBJ2-7; D is possibly TRBD2 (6 bases). V was pared by 3 bases and J by 0 bases, with 15 bases between. The CDR3 is made up of 16 amino acids. Germline V lookup: CDR1 MGHRA, CDR2 YSYEKL.

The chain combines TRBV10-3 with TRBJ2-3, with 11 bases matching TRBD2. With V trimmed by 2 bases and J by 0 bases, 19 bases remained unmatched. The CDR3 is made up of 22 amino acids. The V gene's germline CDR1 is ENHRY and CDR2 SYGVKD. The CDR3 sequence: CAISEPGWTLAGGSYSTDTQYF. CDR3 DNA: TGTGCCATCAGTGAGCCTGGCTGGACGCTAGCGGGAGGCTCCTATAGCACAGATACGCAGTATTTT.

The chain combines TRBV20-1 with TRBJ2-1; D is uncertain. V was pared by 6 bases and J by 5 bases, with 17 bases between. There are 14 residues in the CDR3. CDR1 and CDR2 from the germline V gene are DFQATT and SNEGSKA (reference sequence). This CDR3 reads CSASPHLLDNEQFF. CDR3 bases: TGCAGTGCCAGTCCTCACCTCTTAGACAATGAGCAGTTCTTC.

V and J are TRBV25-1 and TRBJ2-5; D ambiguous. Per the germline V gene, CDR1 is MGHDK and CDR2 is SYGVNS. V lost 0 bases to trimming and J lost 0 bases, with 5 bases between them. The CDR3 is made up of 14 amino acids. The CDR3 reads CASSEYENQETQYF. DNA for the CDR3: TGTGCCAGCAGTGAATATGAGAACCAAGAGACCCAGTACTTC.

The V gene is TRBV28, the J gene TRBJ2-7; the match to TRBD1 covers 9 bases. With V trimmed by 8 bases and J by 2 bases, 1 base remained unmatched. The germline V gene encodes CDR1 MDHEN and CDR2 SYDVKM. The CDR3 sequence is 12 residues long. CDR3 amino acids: CASRDRAYEQYF. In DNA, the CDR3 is TGTGCCAGCCGGGACAGGGCCTACGAGCAGTACTTC.

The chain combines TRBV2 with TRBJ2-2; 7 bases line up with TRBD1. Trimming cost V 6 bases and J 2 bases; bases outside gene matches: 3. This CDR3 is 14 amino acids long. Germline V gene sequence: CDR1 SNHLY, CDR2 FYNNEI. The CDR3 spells CASSRQGNTGELFF. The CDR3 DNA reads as TGTGCCAGCAGCCGACAGGGAAACACCGGGGAGCTGTTTTTT.

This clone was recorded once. Written as DNA, the CDR3 is TGTGCCAGCAGCCCTAGCGGGACAGTTAGCAATCAGCCCCAGCATTTT. It yields the protein CASSPSGTVSNQPQHF. The chain carries TRBV7-2 and TRBJ1-5, with TRBD1 identical over 7 bases. The CDR3 extends over 16 amino acids. Losses at the gene ends were 5 bases for V and 0 bases for J; bases not matched to a gene: 7. Germline V gives CDR1 SGHTA, CDR2 FQGNSA.

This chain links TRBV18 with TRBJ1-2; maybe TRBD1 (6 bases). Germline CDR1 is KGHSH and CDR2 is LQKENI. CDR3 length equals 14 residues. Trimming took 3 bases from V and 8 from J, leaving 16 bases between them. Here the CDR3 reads CASSPYRQDEGYTF. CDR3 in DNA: TGTGCCAGCTCACCCTATCGACAGGACGAGGGCTACACCTTC.

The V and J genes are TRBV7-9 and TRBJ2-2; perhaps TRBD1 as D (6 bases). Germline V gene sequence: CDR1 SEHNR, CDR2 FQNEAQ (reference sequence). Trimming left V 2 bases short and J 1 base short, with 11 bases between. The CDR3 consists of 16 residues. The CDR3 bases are TGTGCCAGCAGCTTAAGTTGGGACAAGAACACCGGGGAGCTGTTTTTT. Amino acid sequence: CASSLSWDKNTGELFF.

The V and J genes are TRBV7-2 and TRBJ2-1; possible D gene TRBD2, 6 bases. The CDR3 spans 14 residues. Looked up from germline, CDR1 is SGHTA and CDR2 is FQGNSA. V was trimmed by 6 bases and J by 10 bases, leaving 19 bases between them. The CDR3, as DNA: TGTGCCAGCAGTACTGTAGTCGGGGGATGGGAGCAGTTCTTC. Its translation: CASSTVVGGWEQFF. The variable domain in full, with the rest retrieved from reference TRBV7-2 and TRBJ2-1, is GAGVSQSPSNKVTEKGKDVELRCDPISGHTALYWYRQSLGQGLEFLIYFQGNSAPDKSGLPSDRFSAERTGGSVSTLTIQRTQQEDSAVYLCASSTVVGGWEQFFGPGTRLTVL.

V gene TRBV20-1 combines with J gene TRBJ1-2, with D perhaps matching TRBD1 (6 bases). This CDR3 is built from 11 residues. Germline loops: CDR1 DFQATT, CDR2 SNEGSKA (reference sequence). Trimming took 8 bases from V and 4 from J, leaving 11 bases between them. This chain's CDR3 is CSTQGSYGYTF. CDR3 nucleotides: TGCAGTACGCAGGGGTCCTATGGCTACACCTTC.

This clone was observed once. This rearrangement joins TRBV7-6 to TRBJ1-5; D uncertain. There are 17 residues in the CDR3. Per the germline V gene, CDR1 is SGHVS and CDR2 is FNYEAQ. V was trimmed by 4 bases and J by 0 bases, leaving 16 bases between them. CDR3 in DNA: TGTGCCAGCAGCTCTATACGGACTGTTTATAGCAATCAGCCCCAGCATTTT. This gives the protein CASSSIRTVYSNQPQHF.

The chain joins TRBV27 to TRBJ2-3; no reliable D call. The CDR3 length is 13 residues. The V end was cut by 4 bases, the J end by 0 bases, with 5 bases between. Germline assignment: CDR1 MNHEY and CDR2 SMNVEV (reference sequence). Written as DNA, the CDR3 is TGTGCCAGCAGTTCCTTTAGCACAGATACGCAGTATTTT. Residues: CASSSFSTDTQYF.

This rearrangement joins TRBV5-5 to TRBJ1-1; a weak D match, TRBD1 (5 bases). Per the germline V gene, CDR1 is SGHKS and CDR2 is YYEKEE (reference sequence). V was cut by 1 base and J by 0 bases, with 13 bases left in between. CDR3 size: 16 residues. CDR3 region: CASSLIRGLLNTEAFF. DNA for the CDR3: TGTGCCAGCAGCTTGATTAGGGGACTCCTGAACACTGAAGCTTTCTTT. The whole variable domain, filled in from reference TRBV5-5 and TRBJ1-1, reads DAGVTQSPTHLIKTRGQQVTLRCSPISGHKSVSWYQQVLGQGPQFIFQYYEKEERGRGNFPDRFSARQFPNYSSELNVNALLLGDSALYLCASSLIRGLLNTEAFFGQGTRLTVV.